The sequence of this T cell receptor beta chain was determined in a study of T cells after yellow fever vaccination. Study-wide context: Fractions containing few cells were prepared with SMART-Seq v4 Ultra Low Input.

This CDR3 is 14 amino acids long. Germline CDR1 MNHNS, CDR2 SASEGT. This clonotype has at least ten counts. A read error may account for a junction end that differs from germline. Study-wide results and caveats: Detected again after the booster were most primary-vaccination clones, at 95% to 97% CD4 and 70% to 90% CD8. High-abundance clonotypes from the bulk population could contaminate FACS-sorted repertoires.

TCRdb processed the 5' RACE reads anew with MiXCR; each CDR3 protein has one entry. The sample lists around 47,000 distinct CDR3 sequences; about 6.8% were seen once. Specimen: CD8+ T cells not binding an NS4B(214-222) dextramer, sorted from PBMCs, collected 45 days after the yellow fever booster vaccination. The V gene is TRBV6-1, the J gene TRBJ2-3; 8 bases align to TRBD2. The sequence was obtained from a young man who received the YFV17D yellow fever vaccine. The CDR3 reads CATSASGYWDTQYF. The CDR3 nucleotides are TGTGCCACCAGTGCTAGCGGGTATTGGGATACGCAGTATTTT.